A single sample gave rise to the 25 T cell receptor beta chains below, sequenced in a study of blood T cells in healthy people across ages (dated by TCRdb to between 2015 and 2017). Libraries came from 5' RACE. The sequencer was an Illumina HiSeq 2500. A second PCR of roughly 6 to 11 cycles was run with a J-beta primer mix and a sample-barcoded 5' primer. The public reads were quality trimmed at Q25 with fastp and then assembled into clones with MiXCR by TCRdb, keeping productive beta chains. Each entry merges the rows of one CDR3 protein and shows their most common DNA and genes. For this sample there are about 640,000 distinct CDR3 sequences; 58% appear just once. The ten largest clones represent approximately 40% of the sample. Sequencing was performed on blood. The receptors derive from a man aged 55-75 years in good health.

The V call is TRBV2, the J call TRBJ2-7; the D gene is possibly TRBD2 (6 bases). The germline V gene encodes CDR1 SNHLY and CDR2 FYNNEI. V dropped 11 bases and J dropped 3 bases, with 11 bases sitting between them. The CDR3 totals 11 residues. The CDR3 sequence is CAEAGGYEQYF. CDR3 DNA sequence: TGTGCCGAGGCCGGGGGCTACGAGCAGTACTTC.

The chain joins TRBV6-2 or TRBV6-3 to TRBJ2-5; D might be TRBD1 (6 bases). Trimming pared 5 bases from V and 5 bases from J, leaving 15 bases between. CDR1 MNHEY and CDR2 SVGEGT come from the germline V gene. This CDR3 is built from 14 residues. The CDR3 coding sequence is TGTGCCAGCAGTCTCGGGACACCTCGCGAGACCCAGTACTTC. The encoded protein is CASSLGTPRETQYF.

The rearrangement links TRBV7-6 to TRBJ2-3, with D possibly matching TRBD2 (7 bases). The germline CDR1 and CDR2 sequences are SGHVS and FNYEAQ. The CDR3 covers 14 residues. The V and J ends lost 5 bases and 8 bases respectively, with 17 bases between them. This CDR3 reads CASSEEGGGGTQYF. The CDR3 region has the DNA TGTGCCAGCAGCGAAGAAGGGGGGGGAGGTACGCAGTATTTT. The whole variable domain, filled in from reference TRBV7-6 and TRBJ2-3, reads GAGVSQSPRYKVTKRGQDVALRCDPISGHVSLYWYRQALGQGPEFLTYFNYEAQQDKSGLPNDRFSAERPEGSISTLTIQRTEQRDSAMYRCASSEEGGGGTQYFGPGTRLTVL.

The V gene is TRBV6-5, the J gene TRBJ1-2; weak D call: TRBD1 (6 bases). V dropped 2 bases and J dropped 6 bases, with 7 bases sitting between them. Germline CDR1 MNHEY, CDR2 SVGAGI. CDR3 size: 12 residues. The CDR3 DNA is TGTGCCAGCAGTTACGGGGGCAATGGCTACACCTTC. This encodes CASSYGGNGYTF.

This rearrangement joins TRBV7-2 to TRBJ1-5; 7 nucleotides match TRBD1. Germline CDR1 and CDR2: SGHTA and FQGNSA. The CDR3 totals 15 residues. The J segment lost 2 bases and the V segment lost 4 bases, leaving 5 bases of the junction unmatched. The CDR3 sequence: CASSSRQGGNQPQHF. The CDR3 bases are TGTGCCAGCAGCTCCCGACAGGGAGGCAATCAGCCCCAGCATTTT.

This clonotype came up a few times. The chain is built from TRBV7-9 and TRBJ1-1; D uncertain. The CDR3 sequence is 15 residues long. From germline, CDR1 is SEHNR and CDR2 FQNEAQ (reference sequence). V shed 5 bases and J shed 0 bases, with 13 bases lying between them. CDR3 sequence (DNA): TGTGCCAGCAGCGCATTAGGGATGCTGAACACTGAAGCTTTCTTT. Amino acid sequence: CASSALGMLNTEAFF.

This chain links TRBV21-1 with TRBJ1-1; the table assigns TRBD1, which was not confirmed against the DNA. TRBV21-1 has pseudogene status. This CDR3 has 16 amino acids. For the CDR3, the DNA is TGTGCCAGCAGCAAAGTTGGCAGGGGATTGAACACTGAAGCTTTCTTT. It is translated as CASSKVGRGLNTEAFF.

V is TRBV7-2 and J is TRBJ2-3, with TRBD1 matching over 9 bases. The CDR3 has 15 amino acids. CDR1 and CDR2 (germline): SGHTA, FQGNSA. The V and J ends lost 5 bases and 8 bases, in that order; junction bases with no gene match: 11. The CDR3 nucleotides are TGTGCCAGCAGCGTCCAGGGACAGGGATTGGGTACGCAGTATTTT. Translation gives CASSVQGQGLGTQYF.

This sequence joins TRBV7-6 and TRBJ1-1; D unclear. This CDR3 has 12 residues. Trimming shortened V by 1 base and J by 7 bases, and 7 bases separated the two germline ends. Germline CDR1 is SGHVS and CDR2 is FNYEAQ. The CDR3 DNA is TGTGCCAGCAGCTTAGATAGGCGTGAAGCTTTCTTT. Translation gives CASSLDRREAFF.

This clonotype turned up a few times. The chain employs TRBV6-2 or TRBV6-3 and TRBJ2-1; the D gene is possibly TRBD2 (7 bases). Germline V gene lookup returns CDR1 MNHEY and CDR2 SVGEGT. The CDR3 contains 13 residues. This CDR3 reads CVAGAGAYNEQFF. The CDR3 nucleotides read TGTGTCGCGGGGGCAGGGGCGTACAATGAGCAGTTCTTC.

This sequence joins TRBV15 and TRBJ2-2; D is uncertain. V was pared by 0 bases and J by 7 bases, with 6 bases between. The CDR3 is 13 amino acids. Germline V CDR1 and CDR2: LNHNV, YYDKDF (reference sequence). The CDR3 region has the DNA TGTGCCACCAGCAGAGATCTCGTCGGGGAGCTGTTTTTT. Translated, it gives CATSRDLVGELFF. Full variable domain (outside the CDR3, taken from reference TRBV15 and TRBJ2-2): DAMVIQNPRYQVTQFGKPVTLSCSQTLNHNVMYWYQQKSSQAPKLLFHYYDKDFNNEADTPDNFQSRRPNTSFCFLDIRSPGLGDTAMYLCATSRDLVGELFFGEGSRLTVL.

The chain carries TRBV7-9 and TRBJ2-1; D might be TRBD2 (7 bases). The J call may not be correct, given that the DNA end is closer to TRBJ2-7. Germline V CDR1 and CDR2: SEHNR, FQNEAQ (reference sequence). This CDR3 is built from 15 residues. The CDR3 bases are TGTGCCACCTCCGAGGGGGGGAGCTCCTACAATGAGCAGTACTTC. Its translation: CATSEGGSSYNEQYF.

The rearrangement joins TRBV12-3 or TRBV12-4 to TRBJ2-1; D gene unclear. The germline V and J ends were trimmed by 5 bases and 2 bases, with 4 bases remaining between them. The CDR3 consists of 12 residues. The CDR3 DNA reads TGTGCCAGCAGTATCCCCTACAATGAGCAGTTCTTC. This translates into CASSIPYNEQFF.

The rearrangement uses TRBV4-1 and TRBJ1-2, with a possible D match to TRBD1 (5 bases). This CDR3 spans 15 amino acids. Germline V gene lookup returns CDR1 MGHRA and CDR2 YSYEKL. Trimming stripped 0 bases from V and 6 bases from J, with 14 bases between. The DNA of the CDR3 is TGCGCCAGCAGCCAAGATCGCCAGGGAGCGAATGGCTACACCTTC. Protein: CASSQDRQGANGYTF.

This rearrangement joins TRBV10-3 to TRBJ2-4; 7 bases are a match to TRBD1. CDR1 and CDR2 from the germline V gene are ENHRY and SYGVKD. J was trimmed by 0 bases and V by 0 bases; bases with no gene match: 8. CDR3 length: 18 amino acids. In DNA, the CDR3 is TGTGCCATCAGTGAGTCCCTAGGGACAGCCCGAGCCAAAAACATTCAGTACTTC. Its translation: CAISESLGTARAKNIQYF.

Remarks on this clonotype: One end of the junction does not line up with germline, which may come from a read error. The chain links TRBV5-1 to TRBJ2-1; TRBD2 agrees at 12 bases. This CDR3 spans 15 amino acids. Germline lookup yields CDR1 SGHRS and CDR2 YFSETQ. CDR3 nucleotide sequence: TGCACCAGCAGCCCCTGGACTAGCGGGGCCAATGAGCAGTTCTTC. Amino acids: CTSSPWTSGANEQFF.

About this clonotype: Mismatch with germline at one junction end may stem from a read error. V usage is TRBV12-3 or TRBV12-4 and J usage is TRBJ2-3; 9 nucleotides align to TRBD1. This CDR3 spans 16 amino acids. In nucleotides, the CDR3 is TGTGCCAGCAGCTTAGGGAACAGGGGGCGTGCAGATACGCAGTATTTT. Encoded protein: CASSLGNRGRADTQYF.

This clonotype has only one observation. The genes are TRBV28 and TRBJ1-2; a possible D gene is TRBD1 (6 bases). Germline CDR1 and CDR2: MDHEN and SYDVKM. Trimming took off 8 bases at V and 6 bases at J, with 25 bases between the two ends. The CDR3 has 16 residues. CDR3 sequence (DNA): TGTGCCAGCGGCCGAGCGGGGGGGGCAGTTGTTGATGGCTACACCTTC. Its protein is CASGRAGGAVVDGYTF.

The chain has TRBV29-1 and TRBJ1-1; no definite D call. Germline V gene sequence: CDR1 SQVTM, CDR2 ANQGSEA. Trimming stripped 0 bases from V and 8 bases from J, with 10 bases between. This CDR3 region has 12 residues. In DNA form, the CDR3 reads TGCAGCGTTGAAGATCGGGCAGGCGAAGCTTTCTTT. As protein: CSVEDRAGEAFF.

In this sample, this clonotype turned up a few times. The CDR3 DNA follows: TGTGCCAGCAGCTTTGTAAGGGGTGGCTACACCTTC. Translating gives CASSFVRGGYTF. V usage is TRBV7-2 and J usage is TRBJ1-2; the D gene is possibly TRBD1 (5 bases). Germline CDR1 reads SGHTA; CDR2 reads FQGNSA. Trimming shortened V by 3 bases and J by 7 bases, and 9 bases separated the two germline ends. This CDR3 is 12 amino acids long.

Ten or more counts support this clonotype. V and J are TRBV4-1 and TRBJ1-4, with D unresolved. Germline assignment: CDR1 MGHRA and CDR2 YSYEKL. This CDR3 contains 15 residues. V was shortened by 0 bases and J by 8 bases, with 13 bases between the two germline ends. CDR3: CASSQDSGVGEKLFF. CDR3 DNA: TGCGCCAGCAGCCAAGATAGCGGGGTAGGCGAAAAACTGTTTTTT.

The chain recombines TRBV7-8 with TRBJ2-7; the D is unclear. V was trimmed by 5 bases and J by 7 bases, leaving 21 bases between them. The CDR3 has 15 amino acids. CDR1 SGHVS and CDR2 FQNEAQ come from the germline V gene. The CDR3 sequence: CASSLLDMRYNEQYF. The CDR3 nucleotides are TGTGCCAGCAGCCTACTTGATATGAGGTACAATGAGCAGTACTTC.

The J gene is TRBJ1-1, the V gene TRBV5-1, with 7 bases matching TRBD1. Unmatched junction bases numbered 9, after V lost 3 bases and J lost 4 bases. Germline-derived CDR1 and CDR2 are SGHRS and YFSETQ. CDR3 length: 15 residues. CDR3 DNA: TGCGCCAGCAGCTCCAACAGGGGTAGGGGCACTGAAGCTTTCTTT. As protein: CASSSNRGRGTEAFF.

The DNA of the CDR3 is TGTGCCAGCAGCGTAGGGACAGGGATCCGTCAGCCCCAGCATTTT. Protein sequence: CASSVGTGIRQPQHF. The genes are TRBV9 and TRBJ1-5, with 8 positions matching TRBD1. The CDR3 is made up of 15 amino acids. Trimming at V came to 0 bases and at J to 6 bases, leaving 5 bases not matched to a gene. The germline gives CDR1 SGDLS, CDR2 YYNGEE.

The chain couples TRBV12-3 or TRBV12-4 to TRBJ1-4; 7 bases line up with TRBD1. V shed 5 bases and J 1 base; nucleotides not matched to a gene: 10. This CDR3 region has 17 residues. The CDR3: CASSRRQGVGTNEKLFF. CDR3 DNA sequence: TGTGCCAGCAGTCGGCGCCAGGGGGTAGGAACTAATGAAAAACTGTTTTTT.